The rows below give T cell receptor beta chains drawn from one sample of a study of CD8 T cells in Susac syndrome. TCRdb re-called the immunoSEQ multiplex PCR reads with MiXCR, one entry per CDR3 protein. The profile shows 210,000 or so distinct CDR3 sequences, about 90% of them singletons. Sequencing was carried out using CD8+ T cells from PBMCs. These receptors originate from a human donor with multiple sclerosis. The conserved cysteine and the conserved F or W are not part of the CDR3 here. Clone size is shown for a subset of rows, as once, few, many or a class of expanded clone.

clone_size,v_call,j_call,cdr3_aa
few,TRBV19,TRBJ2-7,ASSIDRVGYEQY
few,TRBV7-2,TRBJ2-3,ASSADTQY
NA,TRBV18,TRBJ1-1,ASSPTLEGFTEAF
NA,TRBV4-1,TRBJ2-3,ASSLRDRASTDTQY
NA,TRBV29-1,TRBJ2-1,SVEGGQGVNEQF
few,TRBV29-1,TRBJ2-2,SVEGVATGELF
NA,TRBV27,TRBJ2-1,ASRELDSFGEQF
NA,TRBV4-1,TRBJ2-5,ASSQDMGGQETQY
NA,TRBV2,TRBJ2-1,ASRSGLAGLSYNEQF
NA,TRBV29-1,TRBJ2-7,SGSQGSHYEQY
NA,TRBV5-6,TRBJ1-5,ASSLMTSNQPQH
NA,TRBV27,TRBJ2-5,ASSLSVSIADAGTQY
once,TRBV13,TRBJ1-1,ASSLLAGADEAF
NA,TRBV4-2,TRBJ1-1,ASSQERGREAF
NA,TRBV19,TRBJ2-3,ASSIRLAGSDTQY
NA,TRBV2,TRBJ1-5,ASSELNSNQPQH
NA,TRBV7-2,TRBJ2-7,ASIGRGFYEQY
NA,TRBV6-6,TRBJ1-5,ASSYSTDRSNQPQH
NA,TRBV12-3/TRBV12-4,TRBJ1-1,ASSLGQGAAEAF
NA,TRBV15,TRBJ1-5,ATSREGAASNQPQH
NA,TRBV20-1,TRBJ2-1,SASRELSYNEQF
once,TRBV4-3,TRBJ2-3,ASSSSGPKGDTQY
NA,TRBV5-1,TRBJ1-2,ASSLVYRGQRNGYT
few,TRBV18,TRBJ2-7,ASSPPQGPDVSYEQY
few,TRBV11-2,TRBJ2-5,ASSLWGRETQY
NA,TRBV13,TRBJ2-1,ASSLGALLDHEQF
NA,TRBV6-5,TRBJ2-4,ASSYSGQGNIQY
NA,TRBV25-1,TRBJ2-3,ASSEFSMTDTQY
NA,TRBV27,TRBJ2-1,ASSPGQGGNEQF
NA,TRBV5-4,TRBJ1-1,ASSLTGGGWGNTEAF
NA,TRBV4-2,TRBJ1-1,ASSQDFQGLVTEAF
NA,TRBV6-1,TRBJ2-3,ASSEYVDTQY
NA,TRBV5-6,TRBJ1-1,ASSLAGGGRTEAF
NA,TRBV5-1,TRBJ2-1,ASSLAASDEQF
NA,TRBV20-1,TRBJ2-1,SARGRDNEQF
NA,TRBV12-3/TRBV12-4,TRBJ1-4,ASSLTATNEKLF
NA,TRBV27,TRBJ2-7,ASTPGGGYYEQY
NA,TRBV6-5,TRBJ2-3,ASRGDAFADTQY
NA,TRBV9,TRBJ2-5,ASSAPLQGTQY
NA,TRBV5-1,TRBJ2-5,ASSLGTGGRETQY
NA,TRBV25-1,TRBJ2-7,ASSEWNEQY